Described below is a single T cell receptor beta chain sequence and its context. Only in-frame clones appear in the TCRdb table, and some are missing; sequencing was by immunoSEQ multiplex PCR. Altogether some 15,000 clones are present, over 55% being singletons, with the ten largest covering over 3%. Stage II-IVA oral cavity squamous cell carcinoma was new and untreated by systemic or radiation therapy. This entry comes from a study of neoadjuvant anti-PD-1 for oral cavity cancer. The overall study: Most patients had three to four biweekly doses of 3 mg/kg nivolumab before resection.

Germline V gene data show CDR1 as MGHRA and CDR2 as YSYEKL. Trimming removed 4 bases at V and 8 bases at J, with 14 bases between. The CDR3 contains 14 residues. This specimen was PBMCs, taken before nivolumab (anti-PD-1) treatment. This sequence originates from a person aged 35 to 85 with oral cavity squamous cell carcinoma. The chain combines TRBV4-1 with TRBJ1-4, with D unresolved. CDR3 protein: CASSPSGPLEKLFF. The CDR3 nucleotides are TGCGCCAGCAGCCCTTCCGGTCCGCTCGAAAAACTGTTTTTT.